A single sample is the source of the 27 T cell receptor beta chains below, sequenced in a study of blood T cell repertoires in COVID-19. Some clones are missing from TCRdb's copy, which holds only in-frame ones; the method was immunoSEQ multiplex PCR. Of roughly 42,000 clones listed, roughly 84% are singletons. The source material was peripheral blood. Receptors were obtained from a woman between 65 and 79 years old in a cohort sampled during active COVID-19.

The chain joins TRBV3-1 (or the pseudogene TRBV3-2) to TRBJ1-6, with 10 bases that match TRBD1. The V gene's germline CDR1 is LGHDT and CDR2 YNNKEL (reference sequence). V was clipped by 1 base and J by 8 bases; unmatched bases: 2. The CDR3 has 15 amino acids. In DNA form, the CDR3 reads TGTGCCAGCAGCCAAGGACAGGGGGCTTATTCACCCCTCCACTTT. This sequence encodes CASSQGQGAYSPLHF.

This clone was observed a handful of times. The chain carries TRBV3-1 (or the pseudogene TRBV3-2) and TRBJ2-1; the match to TRBD2 covers 9 bases. CDR1 and CDR2 from the germline V gene are LGHDT and YNNKEL (reference sequence). The V segment lost 2 bases and the J segment 4 bases; nucleotides outside the gene matches: 6. This CDR3 region has 16 residues. The CDR3 region has the DNA TGTGCCAGCAGCCAACTTAGCGGGAGAAGGTACAATGAGCAGTTCTTC. Translating it yields CASSQLSGRRYNEQFF.

The table lists this clone with a count of one. V is TRBV19 and J is TRBJ1-2; D may be TRBD1 (5 bases). The V and J ends lost 7 bases and 2 bases respectively, with 14 bases between them. Per the germline V gene, CDR1 is LNHDA and CDR2 is SQIVND (reference sequence). CDR3 length: 14 amino acids. In DNA, the CDR3 is TGTGCCAGTATCCCCGGGACTCCAAACTATGGCTACACCTTC. This codes for CASIPGTPNYGYTF.

The chain recombines TRBV5-1 with TRBJ2-1; 11 bases line up with TRBD2. The germline CDR1 and CDR2 sequences are SGHRS and YFSETQ. The CDR3 covers 15 residues. V shed 2 bases, J shed 9 bases, and the junction held 7 bases outside the gene matches. The CDR3 sequence: CASSLSLAGAGEQFF. In DNA form, the CDR3 reads TGCGCCAGCAGCTTATCACTAGCGGGAGCGGGTGAGCAGTTCTTC.

The chain carries TRBV18 and TRBJ1-2; 9 bases agree with TRBD1. There are 16 residues in the CDR3. Germline CDR1 KGHSH, CDR2 LQKENI. V was clipped by 5 bases and J by 0 bases; unmatched bases: 7. The CDR3 spells CASSAGTGQANYGYTF. CDR3 nucleotides: TGTGCCAGCTCAGCGGGGACAGGGCAAGCTAACTATGGCTACACCTTC.

The V gene is TRBV6-6, the J gene TRBJ2-7, with a tentative D call TRBD1 (6 bases). Per the germline V gene, CDR1 is MNHNY and CDR2 is SVGAGI (reference sequence). The CDR3 totals 13 residues. V lost 8 bases, J lost 2 bases, and 13 bases lay in between. CDR3 amino acids: CASGQGKTYEQYF. The CDR3 nucleotides read TGTGCCAGCGGGCAGGGGAAAACCTACGAGCAGTACTTC.

CDR3 sequence: CASSWQGENNEQFF. The CDR3 DNA is TGTGCCAGCAGTTGGCAGGGCGAGAACAATGAGCAGTTCTTC. This rearrangement joins TRBV2 to TRBJ2-1, with a tentative D call TRBD1 (5 bases). Germline CDR1 and CDR2: SNHLY and FYNNEI. V shed 5 bases and J shed 5 bases, with 13 bases lying between them. This CDR3 region has 14 residues.

The V gene is TRBV19, the J gene TRBJ2-2; TRBD1 matches at 8 bases. Germline assignment: CDR1 LNHDA and CDR2 SQIVND (reference sequence). Trimming took 7 bases from V and 5 from J; bases not matched to a gene: 9. This CDR3 has 15 residues. The CDR3 nucleotides are TGTGCCAGTACCCTGGAGACAGGGGTAACCGGGGAGCTGTTTTTT. Protein: CASTLETGVTGELFF.

V usage is TRBV11-3 and J usage is TRBJ2-7; 8 nucleotides agree with TRBD1. V gave up 11 bases and J gave up 3 bases; unmatched junction bases: 3. CDR1 is SGHNT and CDR2 is YENEEA in the germline V gene. This CDR3 comprises 11 residues. CDR3 DNA sequence: TGTGCCGGACAGGGTATCTACGAGCAGTACTTC. It specifies CAGQGIYEQYF.

This clone was observed once. The V gene is TRBV28, the J gene TRBJ2-7; 8 bases are shared with TRBD2. J lost 1 base, V lost 2 bases, and 4 bases had no gene match. The CDR3 is 15 amino acids. Germline CDR1 and CDR2: MDHEN and SYDVKM. The CDR3 nucleotides are TGTGCCAGCAGTTTAGGACTAGCTCCTTCCTACGAGCAGTACTTC. It yields the protein CASSLGLAPSYEQYF.

This clone was picked up a small number of times. The CDR3: CASSPPLAGLGNEQFF. Written as DNA, the CDR3 is TGTGCCAGCTCACCACCCCTAGCGGGACTAGGCAATGAGCAGTTCTTC. The genes are TRBV18 and TRBJ2-1; 9 bases line up with TRBD2. Germline V gene data show CDR1 as KGHSH and CDR2 as LQKENI. The CDR3 extends over 16 amino acids. The trim removed 0 bases at V and 6 bases at J, leaving 6 bases unmatched.

The CDR3 loop is CASSPRQGRDTEAFF. As DNA, the CDR3 is TGTGCCAGCAGCCCTAGACAGGGAAGGGACACTGAAGCTTTCTTT. The chain has TRBV3-1 (or the pseudogene TRBV3-2) and TRBJ1-1; 7 bases agree with TRBD1. Per germline, CDR1 LGHDT and CDR2 YNNKEL (reference sequence). This CDR3 is built from 15 residues. V lost 4 bases and J lost 3; bases outside the gene matches: 8.

The chain couples TRBV5-5 to TRBJ2-6; 7 nucleotides match TRBD1. CDR3 length: 16 amino acids. The V segment lost 5 bases and the J segment 0 bases; nucleotides outside the gene matches: 5. The germline V gene has CDR1 SGHKS and CDR2 YYEKEE (reference sequence). CDR3 nucleotide sequence: TGTGCCAGCAGTGAACAGGGGCTCTCTGGGGCCAACGTCCTGACTTTC. Translation: CASSEQGLSGANVLTF.

V usage is TRBV5-4 and J usage is TRBJ2-7, with D possibly TRBD2 on 5 matching bases. With 4 bases removed from V and 9 bases from J, the gap between germline ends came to 20 bases. The CDR3 runs to 14 residues. Germline lookup yields CDR1 SGHNT and CDR2 YYREEE (reference sequence). CDR3 DNA sequence: TGTGCCAGCAGCCTAAATCCGGGATCAACTTGGCAGTACTTC. As protein: CASSLNPGSTWQYF.

The V call is TRBV28, the J call TRBJ2-7, with D perhaps TRBD2 (5 bases). The germline V and J ends were trimmed by 6 bases and 3 bases, with 6 bases remaining between them. CDR1 MDHEN and CDR2 SYDVKM come from the germline V gene. The CDR3 consists of 11 residues. This chain's CDR3 is CASRTSYEQYF. The CDR3 nucleotides read TGTGCCAGCAGAACTAGCTACGAGCAGTACTTC.

This clone was seen a single time. J is TRBJ1-5 and V is TRBV28; D may be TRBD1 (5 bases). V lost 2 bases and J 7 bases, leaving 12 bases between the germline ends. Germline CDR1 and CDR2: MDHEN and SYDVKM. CDR3 length equals 14 residues. The CDR3 region has the DNA TGTGCCAGCAGTTTAGTCCAGGGCCTACAGCCCCAGCATTTT. Translated, it gives CASSLVQGLQPQHF.

The rearrangement uses TRBV6-4 and TRBJ1-2; the D is unclear. This CDR3 spans 11 amino acids. From germline, CDR1 is MRHNA and CDR2 SNTAGT. The V end was cut by 6 bases, the J end by 7 bases, with 9 bases between. CDR3 DNA sequence: TGTGCCAGCAGGGCGAACAGTGGCTACACCTTC. Protein product: CASRANSGYTF.

This chain uses TRBV9 with TRBJ1-2, with D tentatively TRBD1 (6 bases). CDR1 SGDLS and CDR2 YYNGEE come from the germline V gene. The CDR3 totals 12 residues. V shed 5 bases and J shed 4 bases, with 9 bases lying between them. The CDR3 coding sequence is TGTGCCAGCAGGCGGGGGCCCTATGGCTACACCTTC. Its protein product is CASRRGPYGYTF.

The J gene is TRBJ1-2, the V gene TRBV5-1; D perhaps matches TRBD1 (5 bases). Germline V gene sequence: CDR1 SGHRS, CDR2 YFSETQ. The ends were cut back, 0 bases at V and 6 bases at J, with 12 bases in the middle. This CDR3 is built from 14 residues. As DNA, the CDR3 is TGCGCCAGCAGCTTGGGGACAAGGGTGGATGGCTACACCTTC. Its protein is CASSLGTRVDGYTF.

V gene TRBV28 combines with J gene TRBJ2-7, with D possibly matching TRBD1 (5 bases). There are 16 residues in the CDR3. With 3 bases removed from V and 0 bases from J, the gap between germline ends came to 15 bases. Per germline, CDR1 MDHEN and CDR2 SYDVKM. The CDR3 reads CASSLVGAPSSYEQYF. CDR3 DNA: TGTGCCAGCAGTTTGGTAGGGGCCCCGAGCTCCTACGAGCAGTACTTC.

The chain recombines TRBV5-4 with TRBJ1-1; 7 bases match TRBD1. From germline, CDR1 is SGHNT and CDR2 YYREEE (reference sequence). The CDR3 length is 15 residues. With V trimmed by 0 bases and J by 3 bases, 5 bases remained unmatched. The CDR3 nucleotides read TGTGCCAGCAGCTTGGAGAGGGGGCTGGACACTGAAGCTTTCTTT. Encoded protein: CASSLERGLDTEAFF.

The chain couples TRBV14 to TRBJ1-5; D is unresolved. CDR1 is SGHDN and CDR2 is FVKESK in the germline V gene. The CDR3 covers 13 residues. V lost 4 bases and J lost 3, with 7 bases in between. CDR3 protein: CASSPDINQPQHF. The CDR3 DNA sequence: TGTGCCAGCAGCCCCGACATCAATCAGCCCCAGCATTTT.

The chain combines TRBV10-1 with TRBJ2-1, with TRBD2 identical over 10 bases. The CDR3 consists of 16 residues. Unmatched junction bases numbered 9, after V lost 1 base and J lost 9 bases. CDR1 WNHNN and CDR2 SYGVQD come from the germline V gene (reference sequence). CDR3 sequence: CASSEYGSGRRSEQFF. The CDR3 DNA reads TGCGCCAGCAGTGAGTACGGTAGCGGGAGGAGGAGTGAGCAGTTCTTC.

The rearrangement uses TRBV10-1 and TRBJ2-4; perhaps TRBD2 as D (5 bases). Germline V gene lookup returns CDR1 WNHNN and CDR2 SYGVQD (reference sequence). Trimming removed 7 bases at V and 1 base at J, with 23 bases between. The CDR3 covers 18 residues. The CDR3 DNA is TGCGCCAGCACCTGCCGAGAGTCCGGGATAGCGGCCAAAAACATTCAGTACTTC. Translation: CASTCRESGIAAKNIQYF.

The chain is built from TRBV28 and TRBJ1-1, with D possibly matching TRBD1 (5 bases). The CDR3 has 13 amino acids. Germline lookup yields CDR1 MDHEN and CDR2 SYDVKM. The ends were cut back, 5 bases at V and 1 base at J, with 8 bases in the middle. CDR3 in amino acids: CASSLTGNTEAFF. The CDR3 nucleotides read TGTGCCAGCAGTCTCACAGGGAACACTGAAGCTTTCTTT. The whole variable domain, remainder taken from reference TRBV28 and TRBJ1-1, is DVKVTQSSRYLVKRTGEKVFLECVQDMDHENMFWYRQDPGLGLRLIYFSYDVKMKEKGDIPEGYSVSREKKERFSLILESASTNQTSMYLCASSLTGNTEAFFGQGTRLTVV.

The chain joins TRBV5-1 to TRBJ2-6, with 9 nucleotides matching TRBD1. The V gene's germline CDR1 is SGHRS and CDR2 YFSETQ. Germline trimming cut 5 bases from V and 4 bases from J; bases unmatched to any gene: 13. The CDR3 consists of 18 residues. CDR3: CASSPNPQGASGANVLTF. The CDR3 DNA is TGCGCCAGCAGTCCAAATCCACAGGGGGCTTCAGGGGCCAACGTCCTGACTTTC.

In this sample, this clone turned up a few times. The chain has TRBV7-9 and TRBJ2-7; the match to TRBD2 covers 8 bases. This CDR3 comprises 14 residues. V was pared by 0 bases and J by 3 bases, with 1 base of the junction left unmatched. From germline, CDR1 is SEHNR and CDR2 FQNEAQ (reference sequence). Here the CDR3 reads CASSLASGSYEQYF. CDR3 DNA sequence: TGTGCCAGCAGCTTAGCGAGCGGGAGCTACGAGCAGTACTTC. Looking up the rest from reference TRBV7-9 and TRBJ2-7 gives the full variable domain: DTGVSQNPRHKITKRGQNVTFRCDPISEHNRLYWYRQTLGQGPEFLTYFQNEAQLEKSRLLSDRFSAERPKGSFSTLEIQRTEQGDSAMYLCASSLASGSYEQYFGPGTRLTVT.